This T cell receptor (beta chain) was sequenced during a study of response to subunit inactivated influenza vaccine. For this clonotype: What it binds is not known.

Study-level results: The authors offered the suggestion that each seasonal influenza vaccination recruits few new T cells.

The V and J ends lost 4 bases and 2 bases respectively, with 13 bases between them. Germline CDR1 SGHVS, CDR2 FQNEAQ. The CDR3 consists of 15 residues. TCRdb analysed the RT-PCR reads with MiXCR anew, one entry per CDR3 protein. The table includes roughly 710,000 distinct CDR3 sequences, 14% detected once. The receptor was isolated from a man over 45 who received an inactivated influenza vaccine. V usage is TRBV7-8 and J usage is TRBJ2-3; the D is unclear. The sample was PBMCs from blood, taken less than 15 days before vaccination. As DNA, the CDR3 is TGTGCCAGCAGCTCCCCGTTGGAAGTCACAGATACGCAGTATTTT. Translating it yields CASSSPLEVTDTQYF.